This T cell receptor (beta chain) derives from a study of T cells after yellow fever vaccination. On the study more broadly: Preparation used SMART-Seq v4 Ultra Low Input for the low-cell-number fractions. General study results and limits: A faster peak, day 5 versus 15, was reached by the weaker secondary response.

This clonotype was observed many times. No antigen is known for it. Template-switching 5'RACE yielded the TCR cDNA; a universal primer site and UMIs were added in the process. TCRdb reprocessed the 5' RACE reads via MiXCR and lists one record per CDR3 protein. The sample carries hundreds of thousands of distinct CDR3 sequences, 12% recorded once. The CDR3 is 14 residues long. Trimming pared 5 bases from V and 4 bases from J, leaving 12 bases between. Germline lookup yields CDR1 SGHRS and CDR2 YFSETQ. This sample comprised CD4+ T cells sorted from PBMCs, obtained 15 days after the yellow fever booster vaccination. The chain carries TRBV5-1 and TRBJ2-2; tentative D call: TRBD2 (5 bases). This TCR came from a man aged 18 to 35 who received the YFV17D yellow fever vaccine. The CDR3 sequence: CASRREMVTGELFF. CDR3 coding DNA: TGCGCCAGCAGGAGGGAGATGGTCACCGGGGAGCTGTTTTTT.